What follows are 26 T cell receptor beta chains derived from one specimen sequenced in a study of blood T cell repertoires in COVID-19. Measured with immunoSEQ multiplex PCR; TCRdb has only the in-frame clones, and not every one. Of under 30,000 clones detected, around 94% appear once; the ten largest clones hold 4% to 4.5%. The material sequenced was peripheral blood. The receptor source for this set is a woman in her forties or fifties with active COVID-19.

This chain links TRBV24-1 with TRBJ2-3; 7 nucleotides align to TRBD2. Trimming took 5 bases from V and 2 from J; bases not matched to a gene: 9. Germline CDR1 reads KGHDR; CDR2 reads SFDVKD. CDR3 length: 16 residues. DNA for the CDR3: TGTGCCACCAGTGGTCGACAGCGGGACCACACAGATACGCAGTATTTT. Amino acid sequence: CATSGRQRDHTDTQYF.

A single count supports this clone. The V and J genes are TRBV6-5 and TRBJ1-1, with D possibly TRBD1 on 5 matching bases. Trimming removed 6 bases at V and 4 bases at J, with 15 bases between. CDR3 size: 14 residues. CDR1 and CDR2 from the germline V gene are MNHEY and SVGAGI. The CDR3 DNA reads as TGTGCCAGCAGGACACAAGGGGCTAGCACTGAAGCTTTCTTT. Translation: CASRTQGASTEAFF.

The chain combines TRBV24-1 with TRBJ2-3, with no clear D. Germline CDR1 KGHDR, CDR2 SFDVKD. Trimming pared 4 bases from V and 2 bases from J, leaving 6 bases between. The CDR3 has 13 residues. CDR3 sequence (DNA): TGTGCCACCAGTGACCCTTCCACAGATACGCAGTATTTT. Encoded protein: CATSDPSTDTQYF.

In nucleotides, the CDR3 is TGTGCCAGCAGCTCCCGTGGGTCCGCGGGGGGCGGGACTGAAGCTTTCTTT. Amino acid sequence: CASSSRGSAGGGTEAFF. The V and J genes are TRBV5-4 and TRBJ1-1; D perhaps matches TRBD1 (6 bases). CDR1 is SGHNT, CDR2 YYREEE, per germline (reference sequence). The CDR3 extends over 17 amino acids. V was pared by 3 bases and J by 5 bases, with 23 bases between.

The table lists this clone with a count of one. The chain carries TRBV4-2 and TRBJ1-2, with TRBD1 matching over 8 bases. The CDR3 runs 15 residues. V lost 4 bases and J lost 3; bases outside the gene matches: 7. CDR1 and CDR2 (germline): LGHNA, YNFKEQ. The CDR3: CASSPYMTGDYGYTF. As DNA, the CDR3 is TGTGCCAGCAGCCCTTACATGACAGGGGACTATGGCTACACCTTC.

V gene TRBV28 combines with J gene TRBJ1-1; D is ambiguous. Germline loops: CDR1 MDHEN, CDR2 SYDVKM. V lost 7 bases, J lost 7 bases, and 7 bases lay in between. This CDR3 is 10 amino acids long. CDR3: CASTPHEAFF. The CDR3 coding sequence is TGTGCCAGCACCCCACATGAAGCTTTCTTT.

V and J are TRBV9 and TRBJ1-3; the match to TRBD1 covers 9 bases. V was clipped by 4 bases and J by 3 bases; unmatched bases: 11. This CDR3 region has 17 residues. Germline values: CDR1 SGDLS, CDR2 YYNGEE. The chain's CDR3 is CASSPAGTGSFGNTIYF. The CDR3 bases are TGTGCCAGCAGCCCCGCCGGGACAGGGTCCTTTGGAAACACCATATATTTT.

The CDR3 region has the DNA TGCGCCAGTTCCCCCGCCCGGGACAGGACCATCATAAACACCGGGGAGCTGTTTTTT. This sequence encodes CASSPARDRTIINTGELFF. This sequence joins TRBV5-1 and TRBJ2-2; 8 nucleotides line up with TRBD1. Germline V lookup: CDR1 SGHRS, CDR2 YFSETQ. The ends lost 8 bases at V and 2 bases at J; junction bases unmatched: 20. The CDR3 is made up of 19 amino acids.

V usage is TRBV5-1 and J usage is TRBJ1-6, with D possibly being TRBD1 (5 bases). The length of the CDR3 is 14 residues. Trimming shortened V by 3 bases and J by 10 bases, and 14 bases separated the two germline ends. CDR1 is SGHRS, CDR2 YFSETQ, per germline. CDR3 nucleotide sequence: TGCGCCAGCAGCTCCTCAGGGTCGGAATCACCCCTCCACTTT. The encoded protein is CASSSSGSESPLHF.

This clone was counted once. This rearrangement joins TRBV7-3 to TRBJ2-4, with TRBD1 identical over 10 bases. In germline, CDR1 is SGHTA, CDR2 FQGTGA. Trimming at V came to 5 bases and at J to 6 bases, leaving 7 bases not matched to a gene. This CDR3 is built from 15 residues. The CDR3 spells CASSPGTGDGNIQYF. Written as DNA, the CDR3 is TGTGCCAGCAGCCCCGGGACAGGGGACGGAAACATTCAGTACTTC.

V gene TRBV3-1 (or the pseudogene TRBV3-2) combines with J gene TRBJ2-4, with D perhaps matching TRBD1 (6 bases). V was trimmed by 2 bases and J by 0 bases, leaving 11 bases between them. In germline, CDR1 is LGHDT, CDR2 YNNKEL (reference sequence). CDR3 length: 16 residues. CDR3 in DNA: TGTGCCAGCAGCCAACAGGGGAATCAAGCCAAAAACATTCAGTACTTC. Residues: CASSQQGNQAKNIQYF.

In DNA, the CDR3 is TGTGCCACCTCGAACACCGGGGAGCTGTTTTTT. It yields the protein CATSNTGELFF. The chain joins TRBV10-3 to TRBJ2-2; D remains unclear. V shed 10 bases and J shed 0 bases, with 3 bases lying between them. CDR1 ENHRY and CDR2 SYGVKD come from the germline V gene. The CDR3 length is 11 residues.

This chain links TRBV19 with TRBJ1-5; 8 nucleotides match TRBD1. This CDR3 has 15 amino acids. V lost 7 bases and J lost 0; bases outside the gene matches: 5. CDR1 LNHDA and CDR2 SQIVND come from the germline V gene (reference sequence). Here the CDR3 DNA reads TGTGCCAGTATGGAGACAGGGGTTAGCAATCAGCCCCAGCATTTT. It codes for CASMETGVSNQPQHF.

This clone came up once. The chain carries TRBV10-3 and TRBJ2-7; D is unresolved. Germline V gene sequence: CDR1 ENHRY, CDR2 SYGVKD. The CDR3 has 12 residues. Deletions cut 0 bases from V and 3 bases from J, with 3 bases between. DNA of the CDR3: TGTGCCATCAGTGAGTCGAGCTACGAGCAGTACGTC. It translates to CAISESSYEQYV.

The chain has TRBV5-1 and TRBJ2-5; TRBD2 might be the D (6 bases). V lost 0 bases to trimming and J lost 2 bases, with 14 bases between them. Germline V CDR1 and CDR2: SGHRS, YFSETQ. The CDR3 is made up of 16 amino acids. CDR3 bases: TGCGCCAGCAGCTTGGTTCCGGGAGACCTTCAAGAGACCCAGTACTTC. Translating gives CASSLVPGDLQETQYF. The full variable domain, completed using reference TRBV5-1 and TRBJ2-5, is KAGVTQTPRYLIKTRGQQVTLSCSPISGHRSVSWYQQTPGQGLQFLFEYFSETQRNKGNFPGRFSGRQFSNSRSEMNVSTLELGDSALYLCASSLVPGDLQETQYFGPGTRLLVL.

V usage is TRBV27 and J usage is TRBJ2-7; 11 bases line up with TRBD1. Losses at the gene ends were 2 bases for V and 6 bases for J; bases not matched to a gene: 0. The CDR3 covers 13 residues. Germline lookup yields CDR1 MNHEY and CDR2 SMNVEV (reference sequence). CDR3 in amino acids: CASSLGTGGEQYF. As DNA, the CDR3 is TGTGCCAGCAGTTTAGGGACAGGGGGCGAGCAGTACTTC.

V is TRBV7-6 and J is TRBJ2-3, with 10 bases fitting TRBD2. With 5 bases clipped from V and 1 base from J, the junction kept 3 bases outside the gene matches. This CDR3 contains 15 residues. Germline CDR1 reads SGHVS; CDR2 reads FNYEAQ. CDR3 DNA: TGTGCCAGCAGCCTTGGACTAGCGGGCACAGATACGCAGTATTTT. It is translated as CASSLGLAGTDTQYF.

The V gene is TRBV6-5, the J gene TRBJ2-1; 7 nucleotides match TRBD1. The germline V gene has CDR1 MNHEY and CDR2 SVGAGI. The junction had 1 base not matched to a gene; V was cut back by 8 bases and J by 0 bases. There are 13 residues in the CDR3. CDR3 amino acids: CASAGGSYNEQFF. In DNA, the CDR3 is TGTGCCAGCGCAGGGGGCTCCTACAATGAGCAGTTCTTC.

This sequence joins TRBV3-1 (or the pseudogene TRBV3-2) and TRBJ2-1; TRBD2 might be the D (6 bases). CDR1 is LGHDT, CDR2 YNNKEL, per germline (reference sequence). With 2 bases removed from V and 3 bases from J, the gap between germline ends came to 11 bases. The CDR3 is 15 amino acids. CDR3 nucleotides: TGTGCCAGCAGCCAATGGCTAGCGCGCTACAATGAGCAGTTCTTC. Encoded protein: CASSQWLARYNEQFF.

The chain uses TRBV2 and TRBJ2-5; 7 nucleotides align to TRBD1. The CDR3 sequence is 13 residues long. Looked up from germline, CDR1 is SNHLY and CDR2 is FYNNEI. With 5 bases clipped from V and 5 bases from J, the junction kept 5 bases outside the gene matches. DNA for the CDR3: TGTGCCAGCAGTAGTGAGGGGGCTGAGACCCAGTACTTC. This encodes CASSSEGAETQYF.

The CDR3 DNA reads as TGTGCCAGCAGCGATCGGTATGAGCAGTTCTTC. It specifies CASSDRYEQFF. The chain combines TRBV7-2 with TRBJ2-1, with unresolved D. This CDR3 contains 11 residues. Deletions cut 5 bases from V and 8 bases from J, with 7 bases between. CDR1 and CDR2 from the germline V gene are SGHTA and FQGNSA.

The chain employs TRBV18 and TRBJ1-2; D ambiguous. With 2 bases removed from V and 6 bases from J, the gap between germline ends came to 13 bases. Germline V gene lookup returns CDR1 KGHSH and CDR2 LQKENI. The CDR3 runs to 14 residues. In nucleotides, the CDR3 is TGTGCCAGCTCACCATACCGGGAGCAGGATGGCTACACCTTC. This encodes CASSPYREQDGYTF.

In its sample, this clone was seen once. The chain recombines TRBV5-8 with TRBJ2-1; tentatively, D is TRBD2 (6 bases). The CDR3 totals 15 residues. V gave up 4 bases and J gave up 6 bases, with 17 bases separating them. Germline values: CDR1 SGHTS, CDR2 YDEGEE. This CDR3 reads CASSRGLASGNEQFF. DNA for the CDR3: TGTGCCAGCAGCCGAGGGCTAGCGTCGGGCAATGAGCAGTTCTTC. The entire variable domain, with the rest obtained from reference TRBV5-8 and TRBJ2-1, is as follows: EAGVTQSPTHLIKTRGQQATLRCSPISGHTSVYWYQQALGLGLQFLLWYDEGEERNRGNFPPRFSGRQFPNYSSELNVNALELEDSALYLCASSRGLASGNEQFFGPGTRLTVL.

This chain joins TRBV24-1 and TRBJ2-2; the match to TRBD2 covers 7 bases. This CDR3 is built from 15 residues. The V segment lost 5 bases and the J segment 7 bases; nucleotides outside the gene matches: 9. Germline V lookup: CDR1 KGHDR, CDR2 SFDVKD. CDR3 residues: CATSGPGTTGGELFF. The DNA for the CDR3 is TGTGCCACCAGTGGCCCCGGGACTACTGGCGGGGAGCTGTTTTTT.

This clone was recorded once. This sequence joins TRBV9 and TRBJ2-1; 12 nucleotides match TRBD2. With 1 base clipped from V and 4 bases from J, the junction kept 9 bases outside the gene matches. This CDR3 is built from 18 residues. The germline V gene encodes CDR1 SGDLS and CDR2 YYNGEE. As DNA, the CDR3 is TGTGCCAGCAGCGTATCTATACTAGCGGGGGGATCATACAATGAGCAGTTCTTC. Encoded protein: CASSVSILAGGSYNEQFF.

This clone was counted a single time. This chain uses TRBV7-3 with TRBJ2-7; a possible D gene is TRBD1 (6 bases). Germline V lookup: CDR1 SGHTA, CDR2 FQGTGA. The ends were cut back, 4 bases at V and 13 bases at J, with 17 bases in the middle. CDR3 length: 12 residues. The CDR3 sequence: CASSSSTGHIYF. CDR3 DNA sequence: TGTGCCAGCAGCTCCTCGACAGGCCACATTTACTTC.